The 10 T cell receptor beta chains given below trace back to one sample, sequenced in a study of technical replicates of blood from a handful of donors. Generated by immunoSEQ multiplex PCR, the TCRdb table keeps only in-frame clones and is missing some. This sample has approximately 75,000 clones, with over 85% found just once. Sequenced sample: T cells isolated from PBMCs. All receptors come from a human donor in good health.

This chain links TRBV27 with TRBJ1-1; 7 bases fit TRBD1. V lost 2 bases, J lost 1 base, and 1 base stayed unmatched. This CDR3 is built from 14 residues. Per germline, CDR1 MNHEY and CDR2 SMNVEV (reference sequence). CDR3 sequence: CASSLGTANTEAFF. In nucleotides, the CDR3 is TGTGCCAGCAGTTTAGGGACAGCGAACACTGAAGCTTTCTTT.

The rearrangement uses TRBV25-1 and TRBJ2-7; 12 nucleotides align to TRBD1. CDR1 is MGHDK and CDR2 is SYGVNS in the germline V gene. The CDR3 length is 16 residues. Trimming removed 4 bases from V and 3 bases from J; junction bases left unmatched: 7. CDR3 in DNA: TGTGCCAGCAGTGGGAGGGGACAGGGGGCATACTACGAGCAGTACTTC. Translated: CASSGRGQGAYYEQYF.

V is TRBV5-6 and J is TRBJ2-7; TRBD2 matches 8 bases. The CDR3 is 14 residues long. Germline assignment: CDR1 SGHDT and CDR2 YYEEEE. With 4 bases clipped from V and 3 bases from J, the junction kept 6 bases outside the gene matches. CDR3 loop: CASSDGTSHYEQYF. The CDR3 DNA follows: TGTGCCAGCAGCGATGGGACTAGTCACTACGAGCAGTACTTC.

CDR3 protein: CASTGQNMNTEAFF. CDR3 sequence (DNA): TGTGCCAGTACCGGACAAAACATGAACACTGAAGCTTTCTTT. The chain employs TRBV19 and TRBJ1-1; tentative D call: TRBD1 (5 bases). V lost 7 bases to trimming and J lost 0 bases, with 12 bases between them. Germline lookup yields CDR1 LNHDA and CDR2 SQIVND (reference sequence). The CDR3 length is 14 residues.

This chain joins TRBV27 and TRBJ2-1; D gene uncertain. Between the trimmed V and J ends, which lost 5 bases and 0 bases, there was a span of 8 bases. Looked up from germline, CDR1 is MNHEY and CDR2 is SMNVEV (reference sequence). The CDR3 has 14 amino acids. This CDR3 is CASSPYSSYNEQFF. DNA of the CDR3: TGTGCCAGCAGTCCATACAGCTCCTACAATGAGCAGTTCTTC.

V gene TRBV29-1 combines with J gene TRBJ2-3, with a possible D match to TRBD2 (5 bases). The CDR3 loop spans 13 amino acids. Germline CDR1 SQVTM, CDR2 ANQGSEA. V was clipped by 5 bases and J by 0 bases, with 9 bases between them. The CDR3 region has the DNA TGCAGCGTTATGGACTCTAGCACAGATACGCAGTATTTT. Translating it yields CSVMDSSTDTQYF.

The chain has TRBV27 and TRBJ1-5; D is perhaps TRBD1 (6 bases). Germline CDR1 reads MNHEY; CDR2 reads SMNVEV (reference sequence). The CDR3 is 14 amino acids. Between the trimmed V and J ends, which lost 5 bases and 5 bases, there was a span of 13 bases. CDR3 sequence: CASSPTTGYQPQHF. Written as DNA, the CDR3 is TGTGCCAGCAGTCCGACGACAGGCTATCAGCCCCAGCATTTT.

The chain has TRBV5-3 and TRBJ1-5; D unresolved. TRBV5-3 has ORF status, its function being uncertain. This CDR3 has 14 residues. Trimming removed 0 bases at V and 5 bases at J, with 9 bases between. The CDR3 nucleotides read TGTGCCAGAAGCTTGGCTCGCGGTGATCAGCCCCAGCATTTT. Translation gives CARSLARGDQPQHF.

CDR3 in DNA: TGTGCCAGCAACAGGAGAAAAAGCACAGATACGCAGTATTTT. Translated, it gives CASNRRKSTDTQYF. V gene TRBV2 combines with J gene TRBJ2-3, with D perhaps matching TRBD1 (5 bases). With 7 bases removed from V and 0 bases from J, the gap between germline ends came to 11 bases. Germline lookup yields CDR1 SNHLY and CDR2 FYNNEI. CDR3 length: 14 residues.

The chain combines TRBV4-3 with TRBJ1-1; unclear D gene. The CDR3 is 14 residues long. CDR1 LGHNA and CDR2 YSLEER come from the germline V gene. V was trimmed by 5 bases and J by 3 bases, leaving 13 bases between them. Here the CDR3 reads CASSSGWLDTEAFF. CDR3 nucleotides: TGCGCCAGCAGCTCAGGTTGGTTGGACACTGAAGCTTTCTTT.